This T cell receptor (beta chain) was sequenced for a study of blood T cell repertoires in COVID-19. Study at large: The origin of the acute and convalescent COVID-19 samples was the United States, Italy and Spain. Nucleic acid was either cDNA or gDNA, and it came from T cells, B-cell-depleted T cells, or PBMCs.

The CDR3 is 15 residues long. The V and J ends lost 0 bases and 4 bases respectively, with 9 bases between them. In germline, CDR1 is SGHAT, CDR2 FQNNGV. In the authors' methods: How many nucleated cells were present was estimated from reference gene primer amplification. Generated by immunoSEQ multiplex PCR, the TCRdb table keeps only in-frame clones and is missing some. V, J and clone size are taken as reported in that table, and D and trimming were inferred from the DNA itself. Of around 270,000 clones detected, around 88% appear once; the ten largest clones hold about 0.8%. The V call is TRBV11-2, the J call TRBJ1-4; the D is unclear. This TCR was recovered from a young man with acute or convalescent COVID-19. The sequencing sample was made of peripheral blood. The CDR3: CASSLDGGFNEKLFF. As DNA, the CDR3 is TGTGCCAGCAGCTTAGATGGAGGGTTTAATGAAAAACTGTTTTTT.